This TCR beta chain was recovered during a study of Graves' ophthalmopathy and Graves' hyperthyroidism. Study-level background: Sampling took place at initial diagnosis, with peripheral blood obtained before any treatment. Findings and limits, study-wide: Most expanded clonotypes in thyroid above 0.001 frequency also showed up in blood.

Germline V gives CDR1 DFQATT, CDR2 SNEGSKA (reference sequence). V was trimmed by 2 bases and J by 2 bases, leaving 9 bases between them. CDR3 length: 13 amino acids. Other autoimmune disease, uncontrolled infection, pregnancy and lactation led to exclusion. Diagnostic conclusions were grounded in clinical symptoms, serum thyroxine, TRAb, thyroid ultrasound and orbital computed tomography. RNA transcripts were the template, and TCR beta CDR3 regions were amplified from them. Investigators did first-round RT-PCR with HTBI primers, then second-round multiplex PCR. TCRdb called the multiplex PCR reads again in MiXCR, with one record for every CDR3 protein. The sample lists about 740,000 distinct CDR3 sequences, 40% seen once, with approximately 46% in the top ten. This clonotype was seen a few times. The antigen remains unidentified.

Sequenced sample: peripheral blood. The chain combines TRBV20-1 with TRBJ1-1; D gene ambiguous. This receptor was taken from an adult man with Graves' ophthalmopathy. The CDR3 DNA reads as TGCAGTGCTAGAAAACGTCTAAACACTGAAGCTTTCTTT. It codes for CSARKRLNTEAFF.